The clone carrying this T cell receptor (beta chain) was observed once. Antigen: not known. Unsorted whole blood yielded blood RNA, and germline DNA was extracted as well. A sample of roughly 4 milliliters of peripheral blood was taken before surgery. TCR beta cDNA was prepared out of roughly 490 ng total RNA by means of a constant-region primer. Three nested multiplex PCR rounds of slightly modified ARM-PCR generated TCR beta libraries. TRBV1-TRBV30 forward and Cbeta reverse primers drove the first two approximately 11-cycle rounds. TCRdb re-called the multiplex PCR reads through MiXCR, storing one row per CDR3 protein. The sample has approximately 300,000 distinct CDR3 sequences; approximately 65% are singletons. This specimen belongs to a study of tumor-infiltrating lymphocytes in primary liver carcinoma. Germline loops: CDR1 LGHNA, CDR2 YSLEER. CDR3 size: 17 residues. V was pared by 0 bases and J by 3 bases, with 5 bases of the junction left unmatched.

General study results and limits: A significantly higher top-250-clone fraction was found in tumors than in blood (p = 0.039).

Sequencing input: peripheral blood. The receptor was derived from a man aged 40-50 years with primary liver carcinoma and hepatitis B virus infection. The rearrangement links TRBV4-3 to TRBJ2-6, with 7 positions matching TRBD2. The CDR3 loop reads CASSQDMGGFGANVLTF. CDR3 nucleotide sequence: TGCGCCAGCAGCCAAGATATGGGGGGGTTTGGGGCCAACGTCCTGACTTTC.